The 23 T cell receptor beta chains below all came from one sample that was sequenced in a study of blood T cell repertoires in COVID-19. Using immunoSEQ multiplex PCR, the repertoire was profiled, and TCRdb retains in-frame clones only, with some absent. In the table there are 270,000 or so clones, about 87% of which are singletons. Sequencing used peripheral blood. The receptors come from a human donor in a cohort sampled during active COVID-19.

The chain joins TRBV7-9 to TRBJ1-5; weak D call: TRBD1 (5 bases). The germline gives CDR1 SEHNR, CDR2 FQNEAQ (reference sequence). The CDR3 runs 13 residues. Trimming stripped 4 bases from V and 6 bases from J, with 10 bases between. CDR3 coding DNA: TGTGCCAGCAGCTCGGGGGATCTTCAGCCCCAGCATTTT. This encodes CASSSGDLQPQHF.

This chain uses TRBV29-1 with TRBJ2-1; 15 bases are a match to TRBD2. The CDR3 covers 13 residues. The trim removed 7 bases at V and 7 bases at J, leaving 2 bases unmatched. The germline V gene has CDR1 SQVTM and CDR2 ANQGSEA. DNA for the CDR3: TGCAGCGCCGGGACTAGCGGGGGGAATGAGCAGTTCTTC. It encodes CSAGTSGGNEQFF.

The J gene is TRBJ1-1, the V gene TRBV5-1; the match to TRBD1 covers 9 bases. The CDR3 has 15 amino acids. With V trimmed by 0 bases and J by 7 bases, 7 bases remained unmatched. The V gene's germline CDR1 is SGHRS and CDR2 YFSETQ. Here the CDR3 DNA reads TGCGCCAGCAGCTTGGCCGGGACAGGGAATGATGAAGCTTTCTTT. This encodes CASSLAGTGNDEAFF.

In this sample, this clone turned up a few times. The chain joins TRBV10-3 to TRBJ2-1, with TRBD2 identical over 13 bases. V dropped 7 bases and J dropped 5; count of bases not matched to a gene: 11. CDR3 length equals 17 residues. Germline V lookup: CDR1 ENHRY, CDR2 SYGVKD. This chain's CDR3 is CAINGLAGDEFNNEQFF. CDR3 coding DNA: TGTGCCATCAATGGACTAGCGGGAGACGAGTTTAACAATGAGCAGTTCTTC.

The chain's CDR3 is CASSSSGTSMDTQYF. The CDR3 DNA reads TGCGCCAGCAGCTCCTCCGGGACTAGCATGGATACGCAGTATTTT. V and J are TRBV5-1 and TRBJ2-3; 9 bases fit TRBD2. CDR3 length: 15 residues. J lost 6 bases, V lost 3 bases, and 8 bases had no gene match. CDR1 and CDR2 (germline): SGHRS, YFSETQ.

The rearrangement uses TRBV5-4 and TRBJ2-2; weak D call: TRBD2 (5 bases). V lost 5 bases to trimming and J lost 2 bases, with 22 bases between them. The germline CDR1 and CDR2 sequences are SGHNT and YYREEE (reference sequence). This CDR3 has 18 amino acids. The CDR3 sequence is CASRRRLIDRGNTGELFF. In nucleotides, the CDR3 is TGTGCCAGCAGGAGGAGGTTGATTGATCGGGGTAACACCGGGGAGCTGTTTTTT.

The chain recombines TRBV6-5 with TRBJ1-2; D possibly corresponds to TRBD1 (6 bases). Looked up from germline, CDR1 is MNHEY and CDR2 is SVGAGI. V lost 10 bases to trimming and J lost 8 bases, with 20 bases between them. The CDR3 has 13 amino acids. The CDR3 loop reads CATQRGEGGGYTF. The CDR3 nucleotides are TGTGCCACTCAAAGGGGGGAGGGAGGCGGCTACACCTTC.

The rearrangement joins TRBV3-1 (or the pseudogene TRBV3-2) to TRBJ2-7, with D possibly matching TRBD2 (6 bases). Germline CDR1 is LGHDT and CDR2 is YNNKEL (reference sequence). CDR3 length: 16 residues. Trimming removed 3 bases at V and 2 bases at J, with 17 bases between. DNA for the CDR3: TGTGCCAGCAGCCAGTTGGGGGGTCTGCAAGCCTACGAGCAGTACTTC. Encoded protein: CASSQLGGLQAYEQYF.

V is TRBV5-1 and J is TRBJ2-7; D is perhaps TRBD2 (6 bases). The CDR3 is 16 amino acids. V lost 4 bases and J lost 2, with 19 bases in between. CDR1 is SGHRS, CDR2 YFSETQ, per germline. CDR3 loop: CASSPVLGGAAYEQYF. The DNA of the CDR3 is TGCGCCAGCAGCCCCGTGCTCGGGGGAGCAGCCTACGAGCAGTACTTC.

This clone has just one count. This chain joins TRBV6-5 and TRBJ1-1, with TRBD1 matching over 7 bases. Losses at the gene ends were 6 bases for V and 4 bases for J; bases not matched to a gene: 5. From germline, CDR1 is MNHEY and CDR2 SVGAGI. CDR3 length equals 13 residues. The CDR3, as DNA: TGTGCCAGCAGAACATCAGGGGGCACTGAAGCTTTCTTT. Residues: CASRTSGGTEAFF.

The V call is TRBV6-5, the J call TRBJ2-7, with TRBD1 matching 8 bases. The CDR3 spans 14 residues. With V trimmed by 2 bases and J by 7 bases, 7 bases remained unmatched. Germline CDR1 MNHEY, CDR2 SVGAGI. CDR3 sequence reads: CASSYDRGVKEQYF. The CDR3 region has the DNA TGTGCCAGCAGTTACGACAGGGGAGTGAAGGAGCAGTACTTC.

This chain joins TRBV18 and TRBJ1-5, with D possibly matching TRBD1 (5 bases). With 3 bases removed from V and 5 bases from J, the gap between germline ends came to 14 bases. CDR3 length: 15 residues. The germline V gene has CDR1 KGHSH and CDR2 LQKENI. CDR3 region: CASSPDLGGDQPQHF. The CDR3 DNA reads TGTGCCAGCTCACCCGATCTGGGGGGAGATCAGCCCCAGCATTTT.

The chain couples TRBV21-1 to TRBJ1-5; no DNA check was done on the table's D call, TRBD1. TRBV21-1 counts as a pseudogene. The length of the CDR3 is 16 residues. The CDR3 sequence is CASSNDRGTSNQPQHF. DNA of the CDR3: TGTGCCAGCAGCAACGACAGGGGCACCAGCAATCAGCCCCAGCATTTT.

The chain joins TRBV10-1 to TRBJ1-1; possible D gene TRBD1, 6 bases. This CDR3 has 14 amino acids. V gave up 5 bases and J gave up 8 bases, with 18 bases separating them. In germline, CDR1 is WNHNN, CDR2 SYGVQD (reference sequence). The CDR3 reads CASSSRGGLGEAFF. For the CDR3, the DNA is TGCGCCAGCAGTTCCCGGGGGGGCCTAGGGGAAGCTTTCTTT.

This clone was detected only a few times. V gene TRBV7-9 combines with J gene TRBJ1-5; the match to TRBD1 covers 7 bases. This CDR3 contains 15 residues. The V gene end was trimmed by 1 base and the J gene end by 3 bases; junction bases not matched to a gene: 3. Germline lookup yields CDR1 SEHNR and CDR2 FQNEAQ (reference sequence). CDR3 sequence (DNA): TGTGCCAGCAGCTTAGGACAGGGAGACAATCAGCCCCAGCATTTT. Translation gives CASSLGQGDNQPQHF.

This chain links TRBV5-1 with TRBJ2-7; D is unresolved. There are 14 residues in the CDR3. V was shortened by 0 bases and J by 6 bases, with 13 bases between the two germline ends. CDR1 SGHRS and CDR2 YFSETQ come from the germline V gene. The CDR3 DNA is TGCGCCAGCAGCTTGGGAGGAGACCCCTCCGAGCAGTACTTC. It encodes CASSLGGDPSEQYF.

V usage is TRBV5-4 and J usage is TRBJ2-2; TRBD1 matches at 9 bases. Per germline, CDR1 SGHNT and CDR2 YYREEE (reference sequence). The CDR3 contains 16 residues. With V trimmed by 2 bases and J by 9 bases, 11 bases remained unmatched. The CDR3 sequence is CASSFNRGLSNRELFF. DNA of the CDR3: TGTGCCAGCAGCTTCAACAGGGGGCTTTCTAACCGGGAGCTGTTTTTT.

This chain uses TRBV11-3 with TRBJ2-7, with TRBD2 identical over 11 bases. In germline, CDR1 is SGHNT, CDR2 YENEEA. The CDR3 covers 15 residues. V gave up 4 bases and J gave up 3 bases; unmatched junction bases: 5. The chain's CDR3 is CASSSGTSGVYEQYF. Written as DNA, the CDR3 is TGTGCCAGCAGCTCAGGGACTAGCGGCGTCTACGAGCAGTACTTC.

The chain joins TRBV9 to TRBJ2-5; 7 bases match TRBD2. Trimming took 0 bases from V and 4 from J; bases not matched to a gene: 3. Germline V lookup: CDR1 SGDLS, CDR2 YYNGEE. This CDR3 has 14 amino acids. The CDR3 coding sequence is TGTGCCAGCAGCGTAGTTTCTAGCGGAGAGACCCAGTACTTC. Protein sequence: CASSVVSSGETQYF.

The CDR3 region is CASMFPRDRTNQPQHF. The CDR3 DNA follows: TGTGCCAGTATGTTCCCCAGAGACAGGACCAATCAGCCCCAGCATTTT. The V gene is TRBV19, the J gene TRBJ1-5, with D perhaps TRBD1 (6 bases). The CDR3 runs to 16 residues. Trimming shortened V by 7 bases and J by 3 bases, and 19 bases separated the two germline ends. CDR1 and CDR2 from the germline V gene are LNHDA and SQIVND (reference sequence).

V usage is TRBV7-8 and J usage is TRBJ2-1, with a possible D match to TRBD2 (6 bases). V dropped 5 bases and J dropped 2 bases, with 16 bases sitting between them. This CDR3 contains 16 residues. Germline lookup yields CDR1 SGHVS and CDR2 FQNEAQ. The CDR3 loop is CASSPFTGATYNEQFF. CDR3 in DNA: TGTGCCAGCAGCCCCTTCACGGGAGCAACCTACAATGAGCAGTTCTTC. Filled out from reference TRBV7-8 and TRBJ2-1, the complete variable domain reads GAGVSQSPRYKVAKRGQDVALRCDPISGHVSLFWYQQALGQGPEFLTYFQNEAQLDKSGLPSDRFFAERPEGSVSTLKIQRTQQEDSAVYLCASSPFTGATYNEQFFGPGTRLTVL.

This clone was picked up one time. The genes are TRBV7-2 and TRBJ2-3; 7 positions agree with TRBD2. The CDR3 spans 14 residues. The germline V gene has CDR1 SGHTA and CDR2 FQGNSA. The V gene end was trimmed by 5 bases and the J gene end by 0 bases; junction bases not matched to a gene: 2. CDR3 loop: CASSTGGSTDTQYF. The CDR3 nucleotides are TGTGCCAGCAGCACGGGGGGAAGCACAGATACGCAGTATTTT.

The genes are TRBV9 and TRBJ2-1, with 11 bases matching TRBD2. After removal of 3 bases from V and 8 bases from J, the junction contained 10 bases not matched to a gene. The germline V gene has CDR1 SGDLS and CDR2 YYNGEE. The length of the CDR3 is 16 residues. Here the CDR3 reads CASSAHSGRAIDEQFF. Here the CDR3 DNA reads TGTGCCAGCAGCGCCCATAGCGGGAGGGCTATAGATGAGCAGTTCTTC.